The 17 T cell receptor beta chains in this list originate from one sample, sequenced in a study of identical twins. TCRdb used MiXCR to reprocess the 5' RACE reads, holding one entry per CDR3 protein. Among 570,000 or so distinct CDR3 sequences listed, around 9.6% were seen once. These data also featured in a second study, about yellow fever vaccine responses in identical twins.

Sequencing input: PBMCs. Receptors originate from a woman younger than 35 in good health.

This chain joins TRBV7-8 and TRBJ1-1; D is undetermined. The CDR3 has 13 residues. Germline CDR1 reads SGHVS; CDR2 reads FQNEAQ. The V gene lost 5 bases and the J gene lost 5 bases, with 12 bases spanning the gap. The CDR3 loop reads CASSPDKSTEAFF. The CDR3 DNA follows: TGTGCCAGCAGCCCTGACAAGAGTACTGAAGCTTTCTTT.

This clonotype showed up just a few times. This sequence joins TRBV5-1 and TRBJ2-1, with TRBD2 identical over 9 bases. CDR1 SGHRS and CDR2 YFSETQ come from the germline V gene. The V gene end was trimmed by 4 bases and the J gene end by 3 bases; junction bases not matched to a gene: 8. This CDR3 has 16 residues. DNA of the CDR3: TGCGCCAGCAGCCAGACTAGCGGAAGCCTCTACAATGAGCAGTTCTTC. Translated: CASSQTSGSLYNEQFF.

This clonotype was recorded a few times. The chain carries TRBV6-2 or TRBV6-3 and TRBJ2-1; D possibly corresponds to TRBD2 (6 bases). CDR1 MNHEY and CDR2 SVGEGT come from the germline V gene. This CDR3 region has 14 residues. The V and J ends lost 5 bases and 3 bases respectively, with 11 bases between them. CDR3 nucleotide sequence: TGTGCCAGCAGTCCGACCGGGGGCTACAATGAGCAGTTCTTC. Its translation: CASSPTGGYNEQFF.

In DNA form, the CDR3 reads TGTGCCAGCAGCAAAGGGGTTGGGGAGACCTACGAGCAGTACTTC. This encodes CASSKGVGETYEQYF. J is TRBJ2-7 and V is TRBV21-1; TRBD2 reflects the table's D call only, with no check against the DNA. TRBV21-1 is termed a pseudogene. The CDR3 has 15 residues.

In this sample, this clonotype turned up a few times. This rearrangement joins TRBV6-2 or TRBV6-3 to TRBJ2-2, with 8 bases identical to TRBD2. Trimming at V came to 0 bases and at J to 6 bases, leaving 3 bases not matched to a gene. This CDR3 has 15 residues. Germline V gene sequence: CDR1 MNHEY, CDR2 SVGEGT. Here the CDR3 reads CASSYSGLGPGELFF. CDR3 nucleotide sequence: TGTGCCAGCAGTTACTCGGGACTAGGTCCCGGGGAGCTGTTTTTT.

This clonotype came up many times. The chain links TRBV5-1 to TRBJ1-1, with TRBD1 as a possible D gene (6 bases). V lost 2 bases and J lost 4, with 15 bases in between. CDR3 length: 15 amino acids. CDR1 is SGHRS and CDR2 is YFSETQ in the germline V gene. The DNA for the CDR3 is TGCGCCAGCAGCTTCACACAGGGCCACAGCACTGAAGCTTTCTTT. The encoded protein is CASSFTQGHSTEAFF. The entire variable domain, with the rest obtained from reference TRBV5-1 and TRBJ1-1, is as follows: KAGVTQTPRYLIKTRGQQVTLSCSPISGHRSVSWYQQTPGQGLQFLFEYFSETQRNKGNFPGRFSGRQFSNSRSEMNVSTLELGDSALYLCASSFTQGHSTEAFFGQGTRLTVV.

This clonotype was seen ten or more times. This chain uses TRBV29-1 with TRBJ2-3; D may match TRBD1 or TRBD2 (5 bases each). Germline CDR1 is SQVTM and CDR2 is ANQGSEA. The CDR3 consists of 16 residues. The V end lost 6 bases, the J end lost 3 bases, and 22 bases lay between the germline ends. The CDR3 nucleotides read TGCAGCGTCGTACTTTGGACATCGGGCGGGACAGATACGCAGTATTTT. This codes for CSVVLWTSGGTDTQYF.

The chain couples TRBV4-3 to TRBJ1-2; D unclear. CDR3 length equals 14 residues. Trimming stripped 0 bases from V and 1 base from J, with 6 bases between. Germline V gene data show CDR1 as LGHNA and CDR2 as YSLEER. This CDR3 reads CASSQDRFNYGYTF. The CDR3 coding sequence is TGCGCCAGCAGCCAAGATAGGTTTAACTATGGCTACACCTTC.

The rearrangement links TRBV2 to TRBJ2-2; D may be TRBD1 (5 bases). Germline lookup yields CDR1 SNHLY and CDR2 FYNNEI. CDR3 length: 16 residues. Trimming left V 0 bases short and J 1 base short, with 9 bases between. The CDR3 sequence: CASSEAFGQNTGELFF. In DNA form, the CDR3 reads TGTGCCAGCAGTGAAGCATTTGGACAGAACACCGGGGAGCTGTTTTTT.

J is TRBJ2-1 and V is TRBV24-1; TRBD1 aligns across 7 bases. Germline V gene data show CDR1 as KGHDR and CDR2 as SFDVKD. The CDR3 length is 13 residues. After removal of 12 bases from V and 2 bases from J, the junction contained 6 bases not matched to a gene. This CDR3 reads CAPWTGAYNEQFF. The CDR3 DNA is TGTGCCCCCTGGACAGGAGCCTACAATGAGCAGTTCTTC.

V gene TRBV5-1 combines with J gene TRBJ2-7, with 8 bases fitting TRBD2. Germline V lookup: CDR1 SGHRS, CDR2 YFSETQ. This CDR3 has 15 amino acids. V lost 4 bases to trimming and J lost 4 bases; unmatched junction nucleotides: 10. The CDR3: CASSPLGRGVYEQYF. Written as DNA, the CDR3 is TGCGCCAGCAGCCCATTGGGGCGGGGGGTTTACGAGCAGTACTTC.

The chain is built from TRBV10-2 and TRBJ2-7; 7 bases match TRBD2. Germline loops: CDR1 WSHSY, CDR2 SAAADI. The CDR3 spans 13 residues. Losses at the gene ends were 7 bases for V and 7 bases for J; bases not matched to a gene: 10. The CDR3 bases are TGCGCCAGCACCCACGGGGGAGGGAAAGAGCAGTACTTC. Translated, it gives CASTHGGGKEQYF.

This clonotype was seen a handful of times. V usage is TRBV14 and J usage is TRBJ2-1, with D unresolved. The CDR3 loop spans 12 amino acids. Germline CDR1 and CDR2: SGHDN and FVKESK. V gave up 10 bases and J gave up 9 bases, with 16 bases separating them. CDR3 coding DNA: TGTGCCACCAGTCTAGTCGGCGTTGAGCAGTTCTTC. It codes for CATSLVGVEQFF.

The V and J genes are TRBV4-1 and TRBJ2-3; tentative D call: TRBD2 (6 bases). This CDR3 comprises 16 residues. V lost 3 bases to trimming and J lost 2 bases, with 15 bases between them. Germline V gives CDR1 MGHRA, CDR2 YSYEKL. The CDR3 reads CASSQSVRENTDTQYF. Written as DNA, the CDR3 is TGCGCCAGCAGCCAGTCGGTGCGGGAAAACACAGATACGCAGTATTTT.

This clonotype turned up a few times. The chain joins TRBV29-1 to TRBJ2-5; 9 positions agree with TRBD2. The CDR3 is 17 residues long. In germline, CDR1 is SQVTM, CDR2 ANQGSEA. J gave up 1 base and V 1 base, and 10 bases lay outside the gene matches. Here the CDR3 DNA reads TGCAGCGTTGAAGCAACGAAACCGGGACTAGCCCAAGAGACCCAGTACTTC. Residues: CSVEATKPGLAQETQYF. The variable domain in full, with the rest retrieved from reference TRBV29-1 and TRBJ2-5, is SAVISQKPSRDICQRGTSLTIQCQVDSQVTMMFWYRQQPGQSLTLIATANQGSEATYESGFVIDKFPISRPNLTFSTLTVSNMSPEDSSIYLCSVEATKPGLAQETQYFGPGTRLLVL.

This clonotype was seen at least ten times. The rearrangement uses TRBV3-1 and TRBJ2-7; D not resolved. The CDR3 has 14 residues. Trimming cost V 1 base and J 4 bases, with 11 bases left between them. The germline V gene has CDR1 LGHDT and CDR2 YNNKEL (reference sequence). The chain's CDR3 is CASSQVGRQYEQYF. The CDR3 bases are TGTGCCAGCAGCCAAGTTGGTAGGCAGTACGAGCAGTACTTC.

This clonotype showed up just a few times. Germline and junction disagree at one end, which may indicate a read error. V and J are TRBV7-7 and TRBJ2-5; TRBD2 is a possible D gene (5 bases). Germline CDR1 SSHAT, CDR2 FNYEAQ (reference sequence). The length of the CDR3 is 16 residues. CDR3 sequence: CASSLLRGINQETQYF. DNA for the CDR3: TGTGCTAGCAGCTTACTCCGGGGAATCAACCAAGAGACCCAGTACTTC.